Sequencing of this T cell receptor (beta chain) was carried out in a study of molecular identifiers for immune sequencing clone quantification. Bulk TCR libraries were made with methods that had been previously described and with listed TCR primers. TCRdb re-derived calls from the PCR reads in MiXCR, one entry per CDR3 protein. The table includes over 550,000 distinct CDR3 sequences, 25% detected once. The CDR3 consists of 14 residues. Germline-derived CDR1 and CDR2 are SQVTM and ANQGSEA. V was trimmed by 2 bases and J by 4 bases, leaving 11 bases between them. On this clonotype itself: One base away lies a much larger clone, so this may be a sequencing read error. No conserved phenylalanine or tryptophan is present at the end of the CDR3, so a read error is the likely explanation.

The sample comprised naive CD8+ T cells from blood, with Jurkat cell RNA spiked in. Noted subset: FACS-sorted CD8+CD4-CCR7+CD45RA+ naive T cells. The source is a human donor in good health. Some libraries in this study had Jurkat cell RNA spiked in. The chain combines TRBV29-1 with TRBJ2-2, with D tentatively TRBD1 or TRBD2 (5 bases each). The CDR3 reads CSVEWGYGTGELFS. CDR3 sequence (DNA): TGCAGCGTTGAATGGGGGTACGGCACCGGGGAGCTGTTTTCT.